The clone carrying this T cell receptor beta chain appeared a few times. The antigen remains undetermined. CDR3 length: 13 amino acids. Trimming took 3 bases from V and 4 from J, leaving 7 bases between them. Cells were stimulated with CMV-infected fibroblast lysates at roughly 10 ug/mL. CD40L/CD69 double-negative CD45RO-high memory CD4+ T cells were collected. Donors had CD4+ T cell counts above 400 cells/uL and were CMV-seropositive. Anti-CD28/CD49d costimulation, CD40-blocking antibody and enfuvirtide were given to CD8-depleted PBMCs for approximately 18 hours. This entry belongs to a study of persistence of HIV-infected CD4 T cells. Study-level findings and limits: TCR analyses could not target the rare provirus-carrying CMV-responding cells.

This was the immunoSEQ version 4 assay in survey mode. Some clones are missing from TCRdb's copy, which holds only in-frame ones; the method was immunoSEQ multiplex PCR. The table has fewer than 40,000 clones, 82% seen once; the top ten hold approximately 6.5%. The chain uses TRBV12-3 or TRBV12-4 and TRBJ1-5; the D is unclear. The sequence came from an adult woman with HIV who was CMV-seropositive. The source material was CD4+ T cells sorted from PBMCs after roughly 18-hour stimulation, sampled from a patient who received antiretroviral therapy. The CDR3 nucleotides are TGTGCCAGCAGTTTTGAACAGAATCAGCCCCAGCATTTT. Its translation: CASSFEQNQPQHF.